This T cell receptor (beta chain) was retrieved from a study of response to subunit inactivated influenza vaccine. Germline V gene lookup returns CDR1 SGHTA and CDR2 FQGNSA. This CDR3 has 13 residues. One entry per CDR3 protein, called by TCRdb with MiXCR from the RT-PCR reads. The data hold 650,000 to 800,000 distinct CDR3 sequences, with 18% observed a single time. Details on this clonotype: A junction end diverges from the germline sequence, so it may reflect a read error.

This chain joins TRBV7-2 and TRBJ2-7; 7 nucleotides agree with TRBD2. The TCR was taken from a man aged 50-60 years who received an inactivated influenza vaccine. The starting material was PBMCs from blood, obtained roughly 5 days after vaccination. CDR3 coding DNA: TGTGCCAGCAGCACAGCCACCATGACTAGCAGGGCCTTC. It encodes CASSTATMTSRAF.